These 6 T cell receptor beta chains were sequenced from one sample in a study of blood T cell repertoires in COVID-19. Using immunoSEQ multiplex PCR, the repertoire was profiled, and TCRdb retains in-frame clones only, with some absent. The repertoire holds about 280,000 clones, with 85% to 90% as singletons. The sequenced material came from peripheral blood. The receptors shown here come from a human donor in a cohort sampled during active COVID-19.

The V gene is TRBV2, the J gene TRBJ2-2, with a possible D match to TRBD1 (5 bases). This CDR3 region has 17 residues. Germline V gene sequence: CDR1 SNHLY, CDR2 FYNNEI. Trimming stripped 7 bases from V and 3 bases from J, with 21 bases between. The CDR3 region has the DNA TGTGCCAGCACTCCCCAAAGGGGAAGAAGGGACACCGGGGAGCTGTTTTTT. Encoded protein: CASTPQRGRRDTGELFF.

V gene TRBV5-1 combines with J gene TRBJ2-5, with D possibly matching TRBD1 (6 bases). Germline values: CDR1 SGHRS, CDR2 YFSETQ. The CDR3 covers 13 residues. V shed 4 bases and J shed 4 bases, with 11 bases lying between them. The CDR3 DNA sequence: TGCGCCAGCAGCCCAGGGGCTGGAGAGACCCAGTACTTC. Translating it yields CASSPGAGETQYF.

The chain recombines TRBV2 with TRBJ1-1, with D possibly TRBD1 on 6 matching bases. V lost 7 bases to trimming and J lost 5 bases, with 17 bases between them. The CDR3 loop spans 14 amino acids. Germline V gene data show CDR1 as SNHLY and CDR2 as FYNNEI. The CDR3 here is CASNYGTRLTEAFF. CDR3 nucleotides: TGTGCCAGCAATTACGGGACACGGCTAACTGAAGCTTTCTTT.

On this clone itself: Sequence at one end of the junction differs from germline and may be a read error. The gene calls are TRBV9 and TRBJ2-7; D gene unclear. Per the germline V gene, CDR1 is SGDLS and CDR2 is YYNGEE. This CDR3 region has 12 residues. The CDR3 protein is CASGTTSHEQYF. The CDR3 DNA reads TGTGCCAGCGGCACAACCTCCCACGAGCAGTACTTC. Full variable domain (missing parts from reference TRBV9 and TRBJ2-7): DSGVTQTPKHLITATGQRVTLRCSPRSGDLSVYWYQQSLDQGLQFLIQYYNGEERAKGNILERFSAQQFPDLHSELNLSSLELGDSALYFCASGTTSHEQYFGPGTRLTVT.

This clone was seen once. The CDR3 DNA reads as TGCGCCAGCAGCTTGGGGGACATCTCCGCCTATACGCAGCAGTTCTTC. Translating gives CASSLGDISAYTQQFF. The chain recombines TRBV5-1 with TRBJ2-1, with D perhaps TRBD1 (6 bases). Germline V lookup: CDR1 SGHRS, CDR2 YFSETQ. V was cut by 0 bases and J by 11 bases, with 21 bases left in between. This CDR3 contains 16 residues.

The chain carries TRBV2 and TRBJ2-7; TRBD2 is a possible D gene (5 bases). The germline V gene encodes CDR1 SNHLY and CDR2 FYNNEI. V lost 3 bases and J 5 bases, leaving 11 bases between the germline ends. The CDR3 runs 13 residues. In nucleotides, the CDR3 is TGTGCCAGCAGTGATAGGAGGTACGACGAGCAGTACTTC. Translating it yields CASSDRRYDEQYF.